Following are 27 T cell receptor beta chains from one sample sequenced in a study of T cell repertoires in cytomegalovirus infection. TCRdb reprocessed the reads via MiXCR and lists one record per CDR3 protein. The profile shows around 540,000 distinct CDR3 sequences, around 35% of them singletons. The antigens these receptors bind are not known. Here the sequenced sample was cultured PBMCs, taken from culture after CMV antigen stimulation. Receptor source: a human donor in good health (CMV status not recorded). Some clones in this sample may be carry-over from other donors' samples.

This clonotype was seen a handful of times. This chain connects TRBV7-2 to TRBJ2-5; 10 nucleotides match TRBD2. CDR1 and CDR2 from the germline V gene are SGHTA and FQGNSA. V lost 5 bases and J lost 5; bases outside the gene matches: 5. This CDR3 has 14 residues. The CDR3 DNA follows: TGTGCCAGCAGCGCGGGACTAGCGATTGAGACCCAGTACTTC. Translating it yields CASSAGLAIETQYF.

The chain links TRBV7-2 to TRBJ2-3, with 8 positions matching TRBD1. V lost 4 bases, J lost 3 bases, and 9 bases stayed unmatched. The germline V gene encodes CDR1 SGHTA and CDR2 FQGNSA. CDR3 size: 16 residues. The CDR3 coding sequence is TGTGCCAGCAGCTCCCCGGACAGGGATGCGACAGATACGCAGTATTTT. Residues: CASSSPDRDATDTQYF.

This rearrangement joins TRBV6-6 to TRBJ2-7, with 9 bases matching TRBD1. The CDR3 is 15 amino acids. Germline V lookup: CDR1 MNHNY, CDR2 SVGAGI (reference sequence). With V trimmed by 6 bases and J by 1 base, 7 bases remained unmatched. The CDR3 coding sequence is TGTGCCAGCAGACAGGGACAGGGTTCATCCTACGAGCAGTACTTC. The encoded protein is CASRQGQGSSYEQYF.

This clonotype was seen a few times. The CDR3 reads CASNPGPWRSNQPQHF. CDR3 nucleotide sequence: TGTGCCAGCAACCCGGGACCTTGGCGGAGCAATCAGCCCCAGCATTTT. The chain recombines TRBV6-1 with TRBJ1-5; tentatively, D is TRBD1 (5 bases). Per germline, CDR1 MNHNS and CDR2 SASEGT. The CDR3 is 16 residues long. V lost 7 bases to trimming and J lost 1 base, with 17 bases between them.

The sample holds a few counts of this clonotype. The chain uses TRBV7-3 and TRBJ2-2; 7 nucleotides match TRBD1. This CDR3 spans 15 amino acids. Germline assignment: CDR1 SGHTA and CDR2 FQGTGA. V was clipped by 5 bases and J by 6 bases; unmatched bases: 9. The CDR3 sequence is CASSQLQGPPGELFF. As DNA, the CDR3 is TGTGCCAGCAGCCAACTACAGGGGCCCCCCGGGGAGCTGTTTTTT.

The table lists this clonotype with a few counts. V gene TRBV28 combines with J gene TRBJ2-6; no reliable D call. CDR3 size: 13 residues. CDR1 MDHEN and CDR2 SYDVKM come from the germline V gene. Trimming stripped 3 bases from V and 4 bases from J, with 4 bases between. The CDR3 DNA follows: TGTGCCAGCAGTTTGCTGGGGGCCAACGTCCTGACTTTC. It encodes CASSLLGANVLTF. The variable domain in full, with the rest retrieved from reference TRBV28 and TRBJ2-6, is DVKVTQSSRYLVKRTGEKVFLECVQDMDHENMFWYRQDPGLGLRLIYFSYDVKMKEKGDIPEGYSVSREKKERFSLILESASTNQTSMYLCASSLLGANVLTFGAGSRLTVL.

This clonotype has more than one count but fewer than ten. This rearrangement joins TRBV4-1 to TRBJ1-2; D not certain. Trimming cost V 4 bases and J 0 bases, with 12 bases left between them. The CDR3 totals 15 residues. Germline V gives CDR1 MGHRA, CDR2 YSYEKL. DNA for the CDR3: TGCGCCAGCAGCCCAGAGAGAGGCGCTAACTATGGCTACACCTTC. Translating gives CASSPERGANYGYTF.

This clonotype was recorded many times. The chain recombines TRBV7-2 with TRBJ1-5; possibly TRBD1 for D (6 bases). The germline gives CDR1 SGHTA, CDR2 FQGNSA. The CDR3 is 13 residues long. Trimming cost V 5 bases and J 1 base, with 6 bases left between them. The CDR3 DNA is TGTGCCAGCAGCGACAGGAGCAATCAGCCCCAGCATTTT. This sequence encodes CASSDRSNQPQHF.

The chain uses TRBV19 and TRBJ1-5, with D perhaps matching TRBD1 (5 bases). This CDR3 spans 18 amino acids. Germline CDR1 reads LNHDA; CDR2 reads SQIVND (reference sequence). V lost 5 bases and J lost 1, with 21 bases in between. CDR3 coding DNA: TGTGCCAGTAGTTCCAACCCAGGTGGACAACCGAGCAATCAGCCCCAGCATTTT. Protein sequence: CASSSNPGGQPSNQPQHF.

This chain connects TRBV7-2 to TRBJ2-1; 8 bases map to TRBD2. V dropped 4 bases and J dropped 10; count of bases not matched to a gene: 21. Per the germline V gene, CDR1 is SGHTA and CDR2 is FQGNSA. The CDR3 contains 18 residues. The CDR3 sequence: CASSSGAPSGFLGHEQFF. Here the CDR3 DNA reads TGTGCCAGCAGCTCCGGAGCCCCTAGCGGGTTTTTGGGGCACGAGCAGTTCTTC.

This clonotype was counted ten times or more. This chain links TRBV7-2 with TRBJ2-7, with unresolved D. CDR3 length equals 14 residues. Trimming shortened V by 5 bases and J by 6 bases, and 17 bases separated the two germline ends. Per the germline V gene, CDR1 is SGHTA and CDR2 is FQGNSA. The CDR3 here is CASSIDPVVIEQYF. The CDR3 DNA sequence: TGTGCCAGCAGCATCGACCCGGTCGTGATCGAGCAGTACTTC.

This clonotype occurred a few times. V is TRBV4-3 and J is TRBJ2-3; the D gene is possibly TRBD2 (6 bases). Per germline, CDR1 LGHNA and CDR2 YSLEER. CDR3 length: 15 residues. Trimming stripped 3 bases from V and 2 bases from J, with 12 bases between. The CDR3 spells CASSQEGLFTDTQYF. The DNA for the CDR3 is TGCGCCAGCAGCCAGGAGGGACTTTTCACAGATACGCAGTATTTT.

The chain employs TRBV7-2 and TRBJ2-3, with 10 bases aligning to TRBD2. CDR1 and CDR2 (germline): SGHTA, FQGNSA. The V and J ends lost 1 base and 4 bases, in that order; junction bases with no gene match: 8. This CDR3 is 17 amino acids long. In DNA, the CDR3 is TGTGCCAGCAGCTTAGTGAGGCCAGCGGGAGGGGCAGATACGCAGTATTTT. Translation gives CASSLVRPAGGADTQYF.

The chain is built from TRBV7-2 and TRBJ2-1, with D possibly being TRBD1 (7 bases). The CDR3 spans 15 residues. Germline CDR1 SGHTA, CDR2 FQGNSA. The V gene lost 3 bases and the J gene lost 2 bases, with 11 bases spanning the gap. The CDR3 nucleotides read TGTGCCAGCAGCTTGACAGGGAGGACCTACAATGAGCAGTTCTTC. Protein: CASSLTGRTYNEQFF. Combining the CDR3 with reference TRBV7-2 and TRBJ2-1 gives the whole variable domain GAGVSQSPSNKVTEKGKDVELRCDPISGHTALYWYRQSLGQGLEFLIYFQGNSAPDKSGLPSDRFSAERTGGSVSTLTIQRTQQEDSAVYLCASSLTGRTYNEQFFGPGTRLTVL.

This sequence joins TRBV6-5 and TRBJ1-4; D perhaps matches TRBD1 (5 bases). Trimming took off 6 bases at V and 6 bases at J, with 14 bases between the two ends. CDR1 and CDR2 (germline): MNHEY, SVGAGI. This CDR3 spans 14 amino acids. CDR3 amino acids: CASRERGRHEKLFF. CDR3 nucleotides: TGTGCCAGCAGGGAGAGGGGCCGCCATGAAAAACTGTTTTTT.

The chain is built from TRBV12-3 or TRBV12-4 and TRBJ2-1; 10 bases map to TRBD2. The CDR3 has 14 residues. The V segment lost 6 bases and the J segment 5 bases; nucleotides outside the gene matches: 4. The CDR3 DNA follows: TGTGCCAGCAGGCCGGGACTAGCGAACAATGAGCAGTTCTTC. Its protein is CASRPGLANNEQFF.

This chain links TRBV6-6 with TRBJ1-6; 10 bases agree with TRBD1. Germline CDR1 reads MNHNY; CDR2 reads SVGAGI (reference sequence). V was clipped by 6 bases and J by 8 bases; unmatched bases: 10. The CDR3 sequence is 16 residues long. CDR3 loop: CASSRPTGGADSPLHF. CDR3 in DNA: TGTGCCAGCAGCAGGCCGACAGGGGGCGCGGATTCACCCCTCCACTTT.

The J gene is TRBJ2-1, the V gene TRBV4-1; 12 positions agree with TRBD2. V was pared by 4 bases and J by 5 bases, with 12 bases of the junction left unmatched. The CDR3 has 18 amino acids. Germline V gene sequence: CDR1 MGHRA, CDR2 YSYEKL. The CDR3 reads CASSRGILAGGPNNEQFF. The CDR3 DNA reads TGCGCCAGCAGCCGGGGAATCCTAGCGGGAGGGCCGAACAATGAGCAGTTCTTC.

This chain joins TRBV7-2 and TRBJ2-1; tentative D call: TRBD1 (6 bases). The CDR3 sequence is 14 residues long. Germline V CDR1 and CDR2: SGHTA, FQGNSA. Trimming left V 1 base short and J 7 bases short, with 11 bases between. The CDR3 here is CASSLVGDTNEQFF. The CDR3 DNA sequence: TGTGCCAGCAGCTTAGTCGGGGACACGAATGAGCAGTTCTTC.

The chain is built from TRBV9 and TRBJ2-1; 16 bases are shared with TRBD2. Looked up from germline, CDR1 is SGDLS and CDR2 is YYNGEE. This CDR3 spans 18 amino acids. With 4 bases clipped from V and 7 bases from J, the junction kept 11 bases outside the gene matches. CDR3 amino acids: CASSPGLAGGSLVNEQFF. The DNA for the CDR3 is TGTGCCAGCAGCCCGGGACTAGCGGGAGGGTCTTTGGTGAATGAGCAGTTCTTC.

The genes are TRBV5-4 and TRBJ2-5, with TRBD1 matching 7 bases. V dropped 7 bases and J dropped 2; count of bases not matched to a gene: 11. In germline, CDR1 is SGHNT, CDR2 YYREEE (reference sequence). The CDR3 has 15 amino acids. CDR3 in amino acids: CASGAGRDRQETQYF. In nucleotides, the CDR3 is TGTGCCAGCGGTGCCGGACGGGACAGACAAGAGACCCAGTACTTC. The entire variable domain, with the rest obtained from reference TRBV5-4 and TRBJ2-5, is as follows: ETGVTQSPTHLIKTRGQQVTLRCSSQSGHNTVSWYQQALGQGPQFIFQYYREEENGRGNFPPRFSGLQFPNYSSELNVNALELDDSALYLCASGAGRDRQETQYFGPGTRLLVL.

This chain links TRBV6-2 or TRBV6-3 with TRBJ2-3, with 8 bases that match TRBD1. The CDR3 has 16 amino acids. V lost 2 bases and J lost 3; bases outside the gene matches: 7. CDR1 MNHEY and CDR2 SVGEGT come from the germline V gene. CDR3 coding DNA: TGTGCCAGCAGTTACGGAGGGACAGGTAGGACAGATACGCAGTATTTT. Translating it yields CASSYGGTGRTDTQYF.

The table lists this clonotype with a few counts. The chain combines TRBV12-3 or TRBV12-4 with TRBJ2-1, with 8 bases fitting TRBD2. The CDR3 consists of 17 residues. J gave up 0 bases and V 3 bases, and 7 bases lay outside the gene matches. CDR3 region: CASSLGSGRVSYNEQFF. CDR3 coding DNA: TGTGCCAGCAGTTTGGGGAGCGGGAGAGTCTCCTACAATGAGCAGTTCTTC.

Many counts were recorded for this clonotype. This chain connects TRBV7-9 to TRBJ1-2, with 9 nucleotides matching TRBD1. The germline V gene has CDR1 SEHNR and CDR2 FQNEAQ (reference sequence). Trimming took 5 bases from V and 0 from J; bases not matched to a gene: 7. This CDR3 is 16 amino acids long. CDR3 nucleotide sequence: TGTGCCAGCAGCACAATGACAGGGGGGTCTAACTATGGCTACACCTTC. It translates to CASSTMTGGSNYGYTF.

The chain has TRBV5-1 and TRBJ2-2, with 7 nucleotides matching TRBD2. The germline CDR1 and CDR2 sequences are SGHRS and YFSETQ. Germline trimming cut 2 bases from V and 2 bases from J; bases unmatched to any gene: 6. This CDR3 has 16 residues. CDR3 region: CASSFRAGTNTGELFF. DNA of the CDR3: TGCGCCAGCAGCTTCCGAGCGGGGACTAACACCGGGGAGCTGTTTTTT.

V usage is TRBV6-2 or TRBV6-3 and J usage is TRBJ2-3, with D unresolved. The CDR3 length is 12 residues. Germline CDR1 is MNHEY and CDR2 is SVGEGT. The ends were cut back, 0 bases at V and 6 bases at J, with 4 bases in the middle. In DNA form, the CDR3 reads TGTGCCAGCAGTTACTCGCACGATACGCAGTATTTT. It yields the protein CASSYSHDTQYF.

The chain combines TRBV7-2 with TRBJ2-1; TRBD1 might be the D (7 bases). The V and J ends lost 5 bases and 7 bases respectively, with 24 bases between them. Germline V gives CDR1 SGHTA, CDR2 FQGNSA. The CDR3 covers 17 residues. The CDR3: CASSIGGFPNRGNEQFF. Written as DNA, the CDR3 is TGTGCCAGCAGCATAGGGGGGTTTCCAAACAGGGGTAATGAGCAGTTCTTC. Filled out from reference TRBV7-2 and TRBJ2-1, the complete variable domain reads GAGVSQSPSNKVTEKGKDVELRCDPISGHTALYWYRQSLGQGLEFLIYFQGNSAPDKSGLPSDRFSAERTGGSVSTLTIQRTQQEDSAVYLCASSIGGFPNRGNEQFFGPGTRLTVL.